The 25 T cell receptor beta chains given below trace back to one sample, sequenced in a study of cytomegalovirus exposure and HLA in healthy donors. The PCR contained 60 Vbeta and 13 Jbeta primers. The assay was immunoSEQ multiplex PCR, and TCRdb's table has in-frame clones only and misses some. The sample holds approximately 250,000 clones; 80% to 90% are singletons and the top ten take 0.2% to 0.25%. Source material: PBMCs. All receptors come from a girl aged 2 to 9 in good health and CMV-seronegative.

The DNA for the CDR3 is TGTGCCAGCAGTTTTGGGACAGGGGTGACGGAGACCCAGTACTTC. Translation: CASSFGTGVTETQYF. The V gene is TRBV6-5, the J gene TRBJ2-5, with 10 bases lining up with TRBD1. Trimming took 4 bases from V and 5 from J; bases not matched to a gene: 7. The germline gives CDR1 MNHEY, CDR2 SVGAGI. The length of the CDR3 is 15 residues.

The chain employs TRBV4-1 and TRBJ2-3; 7 bases are shared with TRBD2. CDR3 length: 14 residues. Germline CDR1 is MGHRA and CDR2 is YSYEKL. The V segment lost 3 bases and the J segment 5 bases; nucleotides outside the gene matches: 5. The CDR3 is CASSQEREIDTQYF. The CDR3 coding sequence is TGCGCCAGCAGCCAGGAGCGGGAAATAGATACGCAGTATTTT.

V and J are TRBV5-1 and TRBJ1-2; a weak D match, TRBD1 (5 bases). This CDR3 comprises 15 residues. With 0 bases removed from V and 4 bases from J, the gap between germline ends came to 13 bases. Looked up from germline, CDR1 is SGHRS and CDR2 is YFSETQ. The DNA for the CDR3 is TGCGCCAGCAGCTTGGCTCCAGGGCTCCTCTATGGCTACACCTTC. The encoded protein is CASSLAPGLLYGYTF.

Here the CDR3 DNA reads TGTGCCAGCAGCTGGGGTACAGGGGACACTGAAGCTTTCTTT. Translation: CASSWGTGDTEAFF. This sequence joins TRBV5-6 and TRBJ1-1; TRBD1 matches 7 bases. Germline V gives CDR1 SGHDT, CDR2 YYEEEE. The J segment lost 3 bases and the V segment lost 3 bases, leaving 5 bases of the junction unmatched. This CDR3 has 14 amino acids. Using reference TRBV5-6 and TRBJ1-1 for the parts outside the CDR3, the full variable domain is DAGVTQSPTHLIKTRGQQVTLRCSPKSGHDTVSWYQQALGQGPQFIFQYYEEEERQRGNFPDRFSGHQFPNYSSELNVNALLLGDSALYLCASSWGTGDTEAFFGQGTRLTVV.

The chain has TRBV5-1 and TRBJ2-3; TRBD2 aligns across 11 bases. V was pared by 3 bases and J by 7 bases, with 10 bases of the junction left unmatched. Germline V gene sequence: CDR1 SGHRS, CDR2 YFSETQ. This CDR3 spans 16 amino acids. The CDR3 nucleotides are TGCGCCAGCAGCTCCATTAGCGGGGGGGCGAAGCATACGCAGTATTTT. This sequence encodes CASSSISGGAKHTQYF.

The CDR3 DNA reads TGTGCCAGCTCGGGGCAACTTCAAGAGACCCAGTACTTC. Translation gives CASSGQLQETQYF. The J gene is TRBJ2-5, the V gene TRBV18; a weak D match, TRBD1 (5 bases). CDR1 and CDR2 (germline): KGHSH, LQKENI. V lost 6 bases and J 2 bases, leaving 10 bases between the germline ends. This CDR3 has 13 amino acids.

The chain employs TRBV7-6 and TRBJ2-3; D is possibly TRBD1 (6 bases). The germline V gene has CDR1 SGHVS and CDR2 FNYEAQ. The V and J ends lost 4 bases and 0 bases respectively, with 14 bases between them. The CDR3 is 16 amino acids. Written as DNA, the CDR3 is TGTGCCAGCAGCTACCCTGGGGGCGGAAGCACAGATACGCAGTATTTT. It yields the protein CASSYPGGGSTDTQYF.

V gene TRBV5-4 combines with J gene TRBJ1-1, with D unclear. The CDR3 is 13 residues long. Deletions cut 0 bases from V and 1 base from J, with 4 bases between. Germline-derived CDR1 and CDR2 are SGHNT and YYREEE (reference sequence). The CDR3 sequence: CASSLAENTEAFF. The CDR3 DNA reads as TGTGCCAGCAGCTTGGCAGAGAACACTGAAGCTTTCTTT.

This chain connects TRBV30 to TRBJ2-1, with D unresolved. The CDR3 is 11 amino acids. Per germline, CDR1 GTSNPN and CDR2 SVGIG (reference sequence). The V end lost 4 bases, the J end lost 9 bases, and 10 bases lay between the germline ends. CDR3 amino acids: CAWILTGEQFF. In nucleotides, the CDR3 is TGTGCCTGGATACTGACTGGTGAGCAGTTCTTC.

This clone was detected only once. The chain uses TRBV19 and TRBJ1-1; 11 nucleotides match TRBD1. Germline trimming cut 10 bases from V and 4 bases from J; bases unmatched to any gene: 8. This CDR3 comprises 14 residues. The germline V gene encodes CDR1 LNHDA and CDR2 SQIVND (reference sequence). The CDR3 loop is CATIIGTGGTEAFF. The CDR3 nucleotides are TGTGCCACCATAATCGGGACAGGGGGCACTGAAGCTTTCTTT.

CDR3 coding DNA: TGTGCCAGCTCACCCCCAGGGGGTTACGGTCAGCCCCAGCATTTT. This sequence encodes CASSPPGGYGQPQHF. This chain joins TRBV18 and TRBJ1-5; 7 positions match TRBD1. Trimming took 3 bases from V and 6 from J; bases not matched to a gene: 8. In germline, CDR1 is KGHSH, CDR2 LQKENI. The CDR3 spans 15 residues. The variable domain in full, completed from reference TRBV18 and TRBJ1-5, reads NAGVMQNPRHLVRRRGQEARLRCSPMKGHSHVYWYRQLPEEGLKFMVYLQKENIIDESGMPKERFSAEFPKEGPSILRIQQVVRGDSAAYFCASSPPGGYGQPQHFGDGTRLSIL.

The chain combines TRBV19 with TRBJ1-6; D remains ambiguous. CDR1 is LNHDA and CDR2 is SQIVND in the germline V gene (reference sequence). CDR3 length: 13 amino acids. The V end was cut by 4 bases, the J end by 8 bases, with 9 bases between. CDR3 residues: CASSRQSYSPLHF. As DNA, the CDR3 is TGTGCCAGTAGTAGGCAGTCATATTCACCCCTCCACTTT.

In this sample, this clone turned up a few times. The genes are TRBV7-9 and TRBJ1-2; no firm D call. The V end lost 5 bases, the J end lost 8 bases, and 12 bases lay between the germline ends. The germline gives CDR1 SEHNR, CDR2 FQNEAQ (reference sequence). CDR3 length: 12 amino acids. The CDR3 DNA reads TGTGCCAGCAGCCAGCGCCGGGTGGGCTACACCTTC. The encoded protein is CASSQRRVGYTF. Full variable domain (missing parts from reference TRBV7-9 and TRBJ1-2): DTGVSQNPRHKITKRGQNVTFRCDPISEHNRLYWYRQTLGQGPEFLTYFQNEAQLEKSRLLSDRFSAERPKGSFSTLEIQRTEQGDSAMYLCASSQRRVGYTFGSGTRLTVV.

The CDR3 loop is CASSLVRGRDTGELFF. As DNA, the CDR3 is TGTGCCAGCAGCTTAGTTCGGGGAAGGGACACCGGGGAGCTGTTTTTT. This sequence joins TRBV7-2 and TRBJ2-2, with D maybe TRBD2 (5 bases). Looked up from germline, CDR1 is SGHTA and CDR2 is FQGNSA. This CDR3 comprises 16 residues. V lost 1 base and J lost 3, with 12 bases in between.

V usage is TRBV6-1 and J usage is TRBJ2-5, with a tentative D call TRBD2 (6 bases). Trimming pared 11 bases from V and 4 bases from J, leaving 20 bases between. This CDR3 comprises 14 residues. Germline CDR1 reads MNHNS; CDR2 reads SASEGT. CDR3 sequence reads: CAAGSRGGAETQYF. The CDR3 coding sequence is TGTGCCGCGGGGTCTAGAGGTGGGGCAGAGACCCAGTACTTC.

This clone was seen only a few times. The V call is TRBV9, the J call TRBJ2-1, with TRBD2 matching 7 bases. Germline CDR1 reads SGDLS; CDR2 reads YYNGEE. V lost 0 bases, J lost 5 bases, and 8 bases stayed unmatched. The CDR3 loop spans 16 amino acids. The CDR3 region is CASSVGSGGPNNEQFF. DNA of the CDR3: TGTGCCAGCAGCGTAGGTTCGGGGGGACCGAACAATGAGCAGTTCTTC. The complete variable domain, with remaining parts taken from reference TRBV9 and TRBJ2-1, reads DSGVTQTPKHLITATGQRVTLRCSPRSGDLSVYWYQQSLDQGLQFLIQYYNGEERAKGNILERFSAQQFPDLHSELNLSSLELGDSALYFCASSVGSGGPNNEQFFGPGTRLTVL.

This rearrangement joins TRBV7-2 to TRBJ1-5, with D possibly matching TRBD1 (6 bases). This CDR3 is built from 18 residues. V lost 3 bases, J lost 0 bases, and 18 bases lay in between. Germline values: CDR1 SGHTA, CDR2 FQGNSA. The CDR3 DNA reads TGTGCCAGCAGCTTCGACCCGCTACAGGGTTATAGCAATCAGCCCCAGCATTTT. Translation: CASSFDPLQGYSNQPQHF. Variable domain in full (rest from reference TRBV7-2 and TRBJ1-5): GAGVSQSPSNKVTEKGKDVELRCDPISGHTALYWYRQSLGQGLEFLIYFQGNSAPDKSGLPSDRFSAERTGGSVSTLTIQRTQQEDSAVYLCASSFDPLQGYSNQPQHFGDGTRLSIL.

The chain uses TRBV6-5 and TRBJ2-7; 7 positions match TRBD2. Germline CDR1 MNHEY, CDR2 SVGAGI. J gave up 4 bases and V 6 bases, and 9 bases lay outside the gene matches. This CDR3 is 14 amino acids long. Here the CDR3 reads CASRQDTGGYEQYF. The CDR3 DNA sequence: TGTGCCAGCAGGCAAGACACGGGAGGTTACGAGCAGTACTTC.

The chain joins TRBV6-1 to TRBJ1-2; D gene ambiguous. The germline V and J ends were trimmed by 5 bases and 5 bases, with 9 bases remaining between them. CDR3 length equals 12 residues. The V gene's germline CDR1 is MNHNS and CDR2 SASEGT. The CDR3: CASSFGPYGYTF. CDR3 in DNA: TGTGCCAGCAGTTTTGGCCCTTATGGCTACACCTTC.

The chain couples TRBV4-1 to TRBJ2-5; D is unclear. Per germline, CDR1 MGHRA and CDR2 YSYEKL. The CDR3 is 12 residues long. V dropped 2 bases and J dropped 5 bases, with 6 bases sitting between them. CDR3 sequence: CASSQRHETQYF. In DNA form, the CDR3 reads TGCGCCAGCAGCCAACGACACGAGACCCAGTACTTC.

V gene TRBV7-9 combines with J gene TRBJ2-3; D unresolved. Germline CDR1 is SEHNR and CDR2 is FQNEAQ (reference sequence). Trimming left V 4 bases short and J 0 bases short, with 17 bases between. The CDR3 runs 17 residues. CDR3 DNA: TGTGCCAGCAGCTCTGGCACCGGCCCACTAAGCACAGATACGCAGTATTTT. This codes for CASSSGTGPLSTDTQYF.

V is TRBV4-2 and J is TRBJ2-3; TRBD1 is a possible D gene (6 bases). Germline-derived CDR1 and CDR2 are LGHNA and YNFKEQ. V was pared by 7 bases and J by 2 bases, with 13 bases between. The CDR3 runs to 14 residues. CDR3 bases: TGTGCCAGCACCCAGACAGGATCCACAGATACGCAGTATTTT. It specifies CASTQTGSTDTQYF.

This chain links TRBV5-4 with TRBJ2-1, with 12 bases identical to TRBD1. The CDR3 consists of 16 residues. With 5 bases clipped from V and 5 bases from J, the junction kept 8 bases outside the gene matches. Germline CDR1 SGHNT, CDR2 YYREEE (reference sequence). CDR3 residues: CASRGDRGLRNNEQFF. In DNA, the CDR3 is TGTGCCAGCAGGGGGGACAGGGGGCTAAGGAACAATGAGCAGTTCTTC.

This clone was counted once. The V call is TRBV6-5, the J call TRBJ2-7; D gene uncertain. Per germline, CDR1 MNHEY and CDR2 SVGAGI. CDR3 length equals 13 residues. Trimming stripped 3 bases from V and 3 bases from J, with 9 bases between. CDR3 amino acids: CASSYGHYYEQYF. In nucleotides, the CDR3 is TGTGCCAGCAGTTATGGTCACTACTACGAGCAGTACTTC.

For this clone: Other DNA sequences in this specimen translate into the identical CDR3. The chain recombines TRBV2 with TRBJ2-7; D uncertain. The CDR3 runs 11 residues. V was clipped by 6 bases and J by 2 bases, with 5 bases between them. CDR1 and CDR2 from the germline V gene are SNHLY and FYNNEI. CDR3 sequence: CASSPTYEQYF. In DNA form, the CDR3 reads TGTGCCAGCAGCCCAACCTACGAGCAGTACTTC.